This T cell receptor beta chain was identified in a study of blood T cell repertoires in COVID-19. The overall study: Material from acute and convalescent COVID-19 was sourced from the United States, Italy and Spain.

Germline V lookup: CDR1 SEHNR, CDR2 FQNEAQ (reference sequence). V was shortened by 2 bases and J by 3 bases, with 17 bases between the two germline ends. This CDR3 comprises 17 residues. As handled by the study authors: Amplification from reference gene primers served as the basis for estimated nucleated cell counts. The data were produced by immunoSEQ multiplex PCR, yet TCRdb's version contains in-frame clones alone and is incomplete. V and J calls and clone size come straight from that table; D and trimming were deduced from the DNA. The top ten clones hold roughly 0.86% of a sample with about 120,000 clones, 70% to 85% of them seen once.

Material: peripheral blood. The chain uses TRBV7-9 and TRBJ1-3; maybe TRBD1 (5 bases). The TCR was taken from a human donor with acute or convalescent COVID-19. The donor label of this sample is uncertain. DNA for the CDR3: TGTGCCAGCAGCTTACCGTACGGCCCCGGGGGTGGAAACACCATATATTTT. Translated, it gives CASSLPYGPGGGNTIYF. The full variable domain, completed using reference TRBV7-9 and TRBJ1-3, is DTGVSQNPRHKITKRGQNVTFRCDPISEHNRLYWYRQTLGQGPEFLTYFQNEAQLEKSRLLSDRFSAERPKGSFSTLEIQRTEQGDSAMYLCASSLPYGPGGGNTIYFGEGSWLTVV.